This is a list of T cell receptor beta chains from one sample in a study of cytomegalovirus exposure and HLA in healthy donors. The method was immunoSEQ multiplex PCR; TCRdb's version includes in-frame clones alone and lacks a portion of them. The data contain more than 80,000 clones, roughly 80% of them singletons. Input material: PBMCs. These receptors were obtained from a man aged 45 to 65 in good health and CMV-seronegative. CDR3s include the opening cysteine and the closing phenylalanine or tryptophan. D genes are given only for firm matches. Some rows have no size entry. The others give once, few or many, or a class for an expanded clone.

CDR3 DNA: TGCGCCAGCAGCCAAGGATGGGACAGGGCGAGGCCTGAAGCTTTCTTT
CDR3 protein: CASSQGWDRARPEAFF
clone size: .
D gene: TRBD1
V gene: TRBV4-1
J gene: TRBJ1-1

CDR3 DNA: TGCAGCGTCCAGACGGCTAGCGGGGGAACCACAGATACGCAGTATTTT
CDR3 protein: CSVQTASGGTTDTQYF
clone size: few
D gene: TRBD2
V gene: TRBV29-1
J gene: TRBJ2-3

CDR3 DNA: TGTGCCAGCAGACCCAGGCTGGGGGGTTATGGCTACACCTTC
CDR3 protein: CASRPRLGGYGYTF
clone size: .
D gene: .
V gene: TRBV11-2
J gene: TRBJ1-2

CDR3 DNA: TGTGCCAGCAGCTTGGGAGGGGAGGCTGAAGCTTTCTTT
CDR3 protein: CASSLGGEAEAFF
clone size: .
D gene: .
V gene: TRBV5-6
J gene: TRBJ1-1

CDR3 DNA: TGTGCCAGCAGAAGGGGTGGCTCTGGGGCCAACGTCCTGACTTTC
CDR3 protein: CASRRGGSGANVLTF
clone size: .
D gene: .
V gene: TRBV9
J gene: TRBJ2-6

CDR3 DNA: TGTGCCAGCACGGGACTAGCGGTAGCGGGCACAGATACGCAGTATTTT
CDR3 protein: CASTGLAVAGTDTQYF
clone size: .
D gene: TRBD2
V gene: TRBV5-8
J gene: TRBJ2-3

CDR3 DNA: TGTGCCAGCAGCCCTAGGACTAGCGGGAGTGAGCAGTTCTTC
CDR3 protein: CASSPRTSGSEQFF
clone size: .
D gene: TRBD2
V gene: TRBV11-3
J gene: TRBJ2-1

CDR3 DNA: TGTGCCAGTAGTCCACCATACGGGGGGCTAAGTAATCAGCCCCAGCATTTT
CDR3 protein: CASSPPYGGLSNQPQHF
clone size: .
D gene: .
V gene: TRBV19
J gene: TRBJ1-5

CDR3 DNA: TGTGCCAGCAGCAAAGAAGGGGACAGCGACACTGAAGCTTTCTTT
CDR3 protein: CASSKEGDSDTEAFF
clone size: .
D gene: .
V gene: TRBV21-1
J gene: TRBJ1-1

CDR3 DNA: TGCGCCAGCAGCTTGGGGCCCGTGGGACAGGGCCCAGATACGCAGTATTTT
CDR3 protein: CASSLGPVGQGPDTQYF
clone size: .
D gene: TRBD1
V gene: TRBV5-1
J gene: TRBJ2-3

CDR3 DNA: TGTGCCAGCAGCTTGTTCGCGACAGGGAATGGCTACACCTTC
CDR3 protein: CASSLFATGNGYTF
clone size: once
D gene: TRBD1
V gene: TRBV5-6
J gene: TRBJ1-2

CDR3 DNA: TGTGCCACCAGCAGCCGACAGGGGGCAGCTGAGCAGTTCTTC
CDR3 protein: CATSSRQGAAEQFF
clone size: .
D gene: TRBD1
V gene: TRBV15
J gene: TRBJ2-1

CDR3 DNA: TGTGCCAGCAGCTTCCGGGACAGGGGTGAAAAACTGTTTTTT
CDR3 protein: CASSFRDRGEKLFF
clone size: .
D gene: TRBD1
V gene: TRBV5-4
J gene: TRBJ1-4

CDR3 DNA: TGCGCCAGCAGTGATTGGCCCGGCGGGGTTAACTATGGCTACACCTTC
CDR3 protein: CASSDWPGGVNYGYTF
clone size: few
D gene: .
V gene: TRBV10-2
J gene: TRBJ1-2

CDR3 DNA: TGCGCCAGCAGCTTGGTGGCGGGGGGGCGTGGAGAGACCCAGTACTTC
CDR3 protein: CASSLVAGGRGETQYF
clone size: .
D gene: TRBD2
V gene: TRBV5-1
J gene: TRBJ2-5

CDR3 DNA: TGTGCCAGCAGCTTGGAAAGAGCGATCAGCGCTGACGAGCAGTACTTC
CDR3 protein: CASSLERAISADEQYF
clone size: .
D gene: .
V gene: TRBV5-6
J gene: TRBJ2-7

CDR3 DNA: TGCAGTCCTTCACACCGGGGAAAACTGTTTTTT
CDR3 protein: CSPSHRGKLFF
clone size: .
D gene: .
V gene: TRBV20-1
J gene: TRBJ1-4

CDR3 DNA: TGTGCCAGCAGCCCGCGGGACTTTAGGCGGACTGAGCAGTTCTTC
CDR3 protein: CASSPRDFRRTEQFF
clone size: .
D gene: .
V gene: TRBV21-1
J gene: TRBJ2-1

CDR3 DNA: TGCGCCAGCAGCTTGTCTGGGGCAGGAAATGAGCAGTTCTTC
CDR3 protein: CASSLSGAGNEQFF
clone size: .
D gene: .
V gene: TRBV5-1
J gene: TRBJ2-1

CDR3 DNA: TGTGCCAGCAGCTTGGGACGTCGGACAGGATTGGTAGAGCCCCAGCATTTT
CDR3 protein: CASSLGRRTGLVEPQHF
clone size: .
D gene: TRBD1
V gene: TRBV7-6
J gene: TRBJ1-5

CDR3 DNA: TGTGCCAGCAGCGTTGCAGGGTGGGCCGGGGAGCTGTTTTTT
CDR3 protein: CASSVAGWAGELFF
clone size: .
D gene: .
V gene: TRBV9
J gene: TRBJ2-2